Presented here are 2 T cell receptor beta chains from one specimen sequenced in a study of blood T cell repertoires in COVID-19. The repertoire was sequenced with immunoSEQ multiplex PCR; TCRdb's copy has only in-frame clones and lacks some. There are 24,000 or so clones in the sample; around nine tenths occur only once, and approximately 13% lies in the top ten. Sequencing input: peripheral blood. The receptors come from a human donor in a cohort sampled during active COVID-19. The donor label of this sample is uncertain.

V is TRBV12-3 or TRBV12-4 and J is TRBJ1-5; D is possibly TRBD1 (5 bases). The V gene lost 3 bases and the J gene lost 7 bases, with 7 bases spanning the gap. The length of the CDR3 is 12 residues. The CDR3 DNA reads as TGTGCCAGCAGTTTCAGGGCGCAGCCCCAGCATTTT. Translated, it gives CASSFRAQPQHF.

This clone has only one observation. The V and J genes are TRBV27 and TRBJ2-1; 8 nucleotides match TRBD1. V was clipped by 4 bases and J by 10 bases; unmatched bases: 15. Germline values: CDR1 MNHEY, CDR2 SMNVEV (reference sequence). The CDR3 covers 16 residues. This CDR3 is CASSSRTGTGYQEQFF. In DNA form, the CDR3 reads TGTGCCAGCAGTTCACGAACCGGGACAGGTTATCAGGAGCAGTTCTTC.